This T cell receptor (beta chain) appears in the sequencing data of a study of blood T cell repertoires in COVID-19. Study summary: Italy, Spain and the United States were the sources of the convalescent and acute COVID-19 samples.

Seattle patients were enrolled during active infection and followed longitudinally. The CDR3 runs to 18 residues. V gave up 4 bases and J gave up 0 bases; unmatched junction bases: 11. Per the germline V gene, CDR1 is SEHNR and CDR2 is FQNEAQ (reference sequence). Per the study methods: Nucleated cell counts were estimated from reference gene primer amplification. The data were produced by immunoSEQ multiplex PCR, yet TCRdb's version contains in-frame clones alone and is incomplete. V, J and clone size derive from that table, while D and trimming were established from the DNA sequence. The table has fewer than 400,000 clones, 89% seen once.

The sequence was collected from a young woman with COVID-19, enrolled during active disease. Sequenced: peripheral blood. The chain recombines TRBV7-9 with TRBJ1-2, with 10 bases matching TRBD1. The CDR3 sequence: CASSSPGQGRAPNYGYTF. As DNA, the CDR3 is TGTGCCAGCAGCTCCCCGGGACAGGGGAGGGCCCCTAACTATGGCTACACCTTC.